This TCR beta chain was obtained from a study of blood T cell repertoires in COVID-19. Some clones are missing from TCRdb's copy, which holds only in-frame ones; the method was immunoSEQ multiplex PCR. The data contain fewer than 200,000 clones, approximately 84% of them singletons. CDR3 length equals 16 residues. Deletions cut 2 bases from V and 6 bases from J, with 18 bases between. The germline V gene encodes CDR1 SGDLS and CDR2 YYNGEE. The sequenced sample consisted of peripheral blood. The chain carries TRBV9 and TRBJ2-1, with D perhaps matching TRBD2 (7 bases). This TCR was recovered from a man aged 40-49 years who had recovered from COVID-19. This CDR3 reads CASSVRGKRGGNEQFF. CDR3 DNA: TGTGCCAGCAGCGTCCGGGGAAAAAGGGGGGGCAATGAGCAGTTCTTC.